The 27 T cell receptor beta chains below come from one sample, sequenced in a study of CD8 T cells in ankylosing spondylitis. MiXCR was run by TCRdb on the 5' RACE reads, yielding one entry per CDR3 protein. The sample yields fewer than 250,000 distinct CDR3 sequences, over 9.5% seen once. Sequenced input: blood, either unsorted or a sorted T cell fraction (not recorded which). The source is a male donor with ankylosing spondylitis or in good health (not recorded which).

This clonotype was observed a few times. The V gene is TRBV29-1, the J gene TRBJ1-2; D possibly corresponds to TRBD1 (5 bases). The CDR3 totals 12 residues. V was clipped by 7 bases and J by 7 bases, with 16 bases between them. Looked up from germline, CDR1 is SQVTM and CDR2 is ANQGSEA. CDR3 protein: CSAGWSGSGYTF. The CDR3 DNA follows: TGCAGCGCCGGGTGGTCAGGGAGTGGCTACACCTTC.

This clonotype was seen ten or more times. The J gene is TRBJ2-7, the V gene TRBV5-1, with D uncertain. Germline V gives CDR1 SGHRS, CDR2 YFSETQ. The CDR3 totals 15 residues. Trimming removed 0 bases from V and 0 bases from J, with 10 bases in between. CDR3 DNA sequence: TGCGCCAGCAGCTTGGACAGTTCCTTCTCCTACGAGCAGTACTTC. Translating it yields CASSLDSSFSYEQYF.

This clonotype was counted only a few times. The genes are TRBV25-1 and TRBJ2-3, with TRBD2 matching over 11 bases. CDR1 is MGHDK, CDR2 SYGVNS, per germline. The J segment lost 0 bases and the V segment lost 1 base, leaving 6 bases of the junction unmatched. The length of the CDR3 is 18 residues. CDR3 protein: CASSEWGLAGGSTDTQYF. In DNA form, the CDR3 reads TGTGCCAGCAGTGAATGGGGGCTAGCGGGAGGCAGCACAGATACGCAGTATTTT. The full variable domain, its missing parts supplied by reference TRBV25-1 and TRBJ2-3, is EADIYQTPRYLVIGTGKKITLECSQTMGHDKMYWYQQDPGMELHLIHYSYGVNSTEKGDLSSESTVSRIRTEHFPLTLESARPSHTSQYLCASSEWGLAGGSTDTQYFGPGTRLTVL.

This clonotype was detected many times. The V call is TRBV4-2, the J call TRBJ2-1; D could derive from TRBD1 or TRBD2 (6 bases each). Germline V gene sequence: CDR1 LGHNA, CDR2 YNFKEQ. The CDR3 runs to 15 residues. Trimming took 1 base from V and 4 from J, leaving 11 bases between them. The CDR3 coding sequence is TGTGCCAGCAGCCAAGCCGGGGGCCCTTACAATGAGCAGTTCTTC. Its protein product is CASSQAGGPYNEQFF.

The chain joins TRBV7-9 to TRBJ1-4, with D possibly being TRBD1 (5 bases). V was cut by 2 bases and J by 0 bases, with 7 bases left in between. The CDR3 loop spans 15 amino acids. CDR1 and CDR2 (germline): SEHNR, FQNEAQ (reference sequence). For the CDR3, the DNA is TGTGCCAGCAGCTTAAGACAGTCAACTAATGAAAAACTGTTTTTT. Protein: CASSLRQSTNEKLFF.

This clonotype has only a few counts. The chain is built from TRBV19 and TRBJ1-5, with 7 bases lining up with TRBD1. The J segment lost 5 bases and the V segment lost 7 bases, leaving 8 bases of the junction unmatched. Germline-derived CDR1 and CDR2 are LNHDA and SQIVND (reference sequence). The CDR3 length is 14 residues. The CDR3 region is CASTRQGTDQPQHF. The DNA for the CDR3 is TGTGCCAGTACCCGACAGGGTACAGATCAGCCCCAGCATTTT.

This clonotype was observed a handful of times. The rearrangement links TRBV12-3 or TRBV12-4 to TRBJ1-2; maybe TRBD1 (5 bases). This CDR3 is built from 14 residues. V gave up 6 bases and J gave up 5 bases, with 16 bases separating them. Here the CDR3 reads CASRSTGRYYGYTF. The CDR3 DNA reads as TGTGCCAGCAGGAGTACGGGGCGATATTATGGCTACACCTTC.

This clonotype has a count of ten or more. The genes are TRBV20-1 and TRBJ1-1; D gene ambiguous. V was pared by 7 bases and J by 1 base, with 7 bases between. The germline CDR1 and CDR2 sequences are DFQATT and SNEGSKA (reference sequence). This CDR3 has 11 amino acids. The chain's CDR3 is CSGTRNTEAFF. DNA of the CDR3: TGCAGTGGTACTAGGAACACTGAAGCTTTCTTT.

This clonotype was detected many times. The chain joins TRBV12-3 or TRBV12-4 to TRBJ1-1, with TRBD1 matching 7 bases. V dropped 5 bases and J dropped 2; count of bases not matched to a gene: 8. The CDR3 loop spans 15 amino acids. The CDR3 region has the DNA TGTGCCAGCAGTGACCCGCGACAGGGAAACACTGAAGCTTTCTTT. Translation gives CASSDPRQGNTEAFF.

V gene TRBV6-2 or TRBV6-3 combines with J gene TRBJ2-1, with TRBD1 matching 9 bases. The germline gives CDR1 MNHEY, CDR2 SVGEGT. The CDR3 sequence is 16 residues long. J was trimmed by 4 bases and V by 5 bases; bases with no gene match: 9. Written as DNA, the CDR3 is TGTGCCAGCAGTCCTCGGACAGGGGCTTGGTACAATGAGCAGTTCTTC. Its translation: CASSPRTGAWYNEQFF.

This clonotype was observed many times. DNA for the CDR3: TGCGCCAGCAGTGGAATAGGCGGGAGAGGAGAAACCGGGGAGCTGTTTTTT. Protein product: CASSGIGGRGETGELFF. The V gene is TRBV10-1, the J gene TRBJ2-2, with TRBD2 matching over 7 bases. The V segment lost 4 bases and the J segment 5 bases; nucleotides outside the gene matches: 13. CDR1 and CDR2 from the germline V gene are WNHNN and SYGVQD (reference sequence). The CDR3 contains 17 residues.

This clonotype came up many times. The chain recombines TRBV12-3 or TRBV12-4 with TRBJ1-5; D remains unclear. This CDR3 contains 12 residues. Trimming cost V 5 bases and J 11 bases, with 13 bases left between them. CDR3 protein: CASSRAPEAQHF. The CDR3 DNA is TGTGCCAGCAGTCGGGCCCCGGAGGCCCAGCATTTT.

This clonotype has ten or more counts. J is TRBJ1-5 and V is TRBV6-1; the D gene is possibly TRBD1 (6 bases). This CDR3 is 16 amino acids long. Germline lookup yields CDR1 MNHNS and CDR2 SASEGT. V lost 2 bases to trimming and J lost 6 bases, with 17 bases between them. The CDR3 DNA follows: TGTGCCAGCAGTGAACGGGCGACAGGATGGGGTCAGCCCCAGCATTTT. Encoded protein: CASSERATGWGQPQHF.

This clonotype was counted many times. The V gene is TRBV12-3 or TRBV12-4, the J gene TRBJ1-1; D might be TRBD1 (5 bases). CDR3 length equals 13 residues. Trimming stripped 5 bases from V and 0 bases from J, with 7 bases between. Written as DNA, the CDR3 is TGTGCCAGCAGTGGGGGGGTGAACACTGAAGCTTTCTTT. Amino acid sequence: CASSGGVNTEAFF.

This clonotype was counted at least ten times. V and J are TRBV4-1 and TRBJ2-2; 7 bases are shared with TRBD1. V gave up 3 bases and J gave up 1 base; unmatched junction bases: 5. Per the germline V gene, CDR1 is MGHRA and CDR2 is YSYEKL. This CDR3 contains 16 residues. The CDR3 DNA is TGCGCCAGCAGCCACTCAAGGGGGCGGAACACCGGGGAGCTGTTTTTT. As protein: CASSHSRGRNTGELFF.

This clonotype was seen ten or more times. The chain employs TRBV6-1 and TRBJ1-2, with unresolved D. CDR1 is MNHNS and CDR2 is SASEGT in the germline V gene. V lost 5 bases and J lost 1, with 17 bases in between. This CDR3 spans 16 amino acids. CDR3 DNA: TGTGCCAGCAGTAGGTTTTGGGAAAACCTTAACTATGGCTACACCTTC. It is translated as CASSRFWENLNYGYTF.

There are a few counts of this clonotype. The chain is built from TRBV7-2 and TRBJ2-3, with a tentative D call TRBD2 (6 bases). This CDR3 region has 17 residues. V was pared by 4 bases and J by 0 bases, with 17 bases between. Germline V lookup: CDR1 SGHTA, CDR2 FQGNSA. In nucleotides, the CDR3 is TGTGCCAGCAGCTCTCCTAGAGGGGCGGGGAGCACAGATACGCAGTATTTT. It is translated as CASSSPRGAGSTDTQYF. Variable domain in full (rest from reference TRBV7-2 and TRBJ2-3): GAGVSQSPSNKVTEKGKDVELRCDPISGHTALYWYRQSLGQGLEFLIYFQGNSAPDKSGLPSDRFSAERTGGSVSTLTIQRTQQEDSAVYLCASSSPRGAGSTDTQYFGPGTRLTVL.

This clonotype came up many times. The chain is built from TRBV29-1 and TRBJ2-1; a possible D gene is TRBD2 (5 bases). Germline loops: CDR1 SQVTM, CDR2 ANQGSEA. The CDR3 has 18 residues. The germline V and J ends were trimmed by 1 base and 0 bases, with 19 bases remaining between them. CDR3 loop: CSVEGVAPILSSYNEQFF. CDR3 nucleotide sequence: TGCAGCGTTGAAGGGGTAGCGCCTATACTGAGCTCCTACAATGAGCAGTTCTTC.

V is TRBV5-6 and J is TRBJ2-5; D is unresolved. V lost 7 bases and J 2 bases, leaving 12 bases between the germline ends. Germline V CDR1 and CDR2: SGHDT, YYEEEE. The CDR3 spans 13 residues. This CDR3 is CASLQLYQETQYF. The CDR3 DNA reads TGTGCCAGCCTCCAGCTTTATCAAGAGACCCAGTACTTC.

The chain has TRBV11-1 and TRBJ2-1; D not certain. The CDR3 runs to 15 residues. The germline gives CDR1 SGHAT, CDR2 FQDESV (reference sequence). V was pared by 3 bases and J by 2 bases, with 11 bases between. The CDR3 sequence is CASSFRDKPYNEQFF. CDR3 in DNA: TGTGCCAGCAGCTTTAGGGATAAGCCCTACAATGAGCAGTTCTTC.

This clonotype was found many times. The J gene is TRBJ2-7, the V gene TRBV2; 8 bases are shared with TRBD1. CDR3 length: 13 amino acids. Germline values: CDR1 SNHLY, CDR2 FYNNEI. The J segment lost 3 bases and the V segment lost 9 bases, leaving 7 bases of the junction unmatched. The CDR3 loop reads CASGTGLNYEQYF. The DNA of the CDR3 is TGTGCCAGTGGGACAGGTCTAAACTACGAGCAGTACTTC.

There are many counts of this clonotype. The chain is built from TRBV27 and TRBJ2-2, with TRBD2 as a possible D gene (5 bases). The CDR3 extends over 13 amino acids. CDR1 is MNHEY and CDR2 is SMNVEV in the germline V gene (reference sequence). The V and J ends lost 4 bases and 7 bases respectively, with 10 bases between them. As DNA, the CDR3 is TGTGCCAGCAGTTACGGGAAGGGCGGGGAGCTGTTTTTT. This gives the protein CASSYGKGGELFF.

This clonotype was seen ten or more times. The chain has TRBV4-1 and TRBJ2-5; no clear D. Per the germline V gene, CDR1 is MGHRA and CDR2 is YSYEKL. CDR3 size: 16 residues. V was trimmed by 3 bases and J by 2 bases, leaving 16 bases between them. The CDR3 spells CASSQAFRLGQETQYF. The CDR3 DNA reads TGCGCCAGCAGCCAGGCCTTCCGGTTGGGGCAAGAGACCCAGTACTTC.

The CDR3 reads CAWTGQGNTEAFF. The CDR3 bases are TGTGCCTGGACCGGGCAGGGGAACACTGAAGCTTTCTTT. The genes are TRBV30 and TRBJ1-1; D possibly corresponds to TRBD1 (5 bases). The germline V gene has CDR1 GTSNPN and CDR2 SVGIG (reference sequence). The V end was cut by 4 bases, the J end by 1 base, with 10 bases between. The CDR3 extends over 13 amino acids.

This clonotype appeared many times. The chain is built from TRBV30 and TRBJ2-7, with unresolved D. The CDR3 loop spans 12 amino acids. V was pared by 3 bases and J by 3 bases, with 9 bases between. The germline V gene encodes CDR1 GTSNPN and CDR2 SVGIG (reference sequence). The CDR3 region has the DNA TGTGCCTGGAGGAAGACCTACTACGAGCAGTACTTC. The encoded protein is CAWRKTYYEQYF.

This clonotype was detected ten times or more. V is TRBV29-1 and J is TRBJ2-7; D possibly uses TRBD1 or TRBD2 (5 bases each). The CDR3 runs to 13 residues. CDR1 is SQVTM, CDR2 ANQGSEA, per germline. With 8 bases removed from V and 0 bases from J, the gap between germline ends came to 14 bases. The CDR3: CSTRDGVSYEQYF. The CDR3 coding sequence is TGCAGCACCCGGGACGGCGTCTCCTACGAGCAGTACTTC.

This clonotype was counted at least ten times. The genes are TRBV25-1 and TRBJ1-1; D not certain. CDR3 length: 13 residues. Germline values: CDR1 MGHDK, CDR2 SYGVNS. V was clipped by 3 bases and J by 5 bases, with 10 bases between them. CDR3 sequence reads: CASSDPDRTEAFF. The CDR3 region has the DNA TGTGCCAGCAGTGATCCGGACCGAACTGAAGCTTTCTTT. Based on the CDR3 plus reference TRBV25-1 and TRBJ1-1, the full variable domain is EADIYQTPRYLVIGTGKKITLECSQTMGHDKMYWYQQDPGMELHLIHYSYGVNSTEKGDLSSESTVSRIRTEHFPLTLESARPSHTSQYLCASSDPDRTEAFFGQGTRLTVV.